Below, 7 T cell receptor beta chains from the same sample are listed, as sequenced in a study of T-cell reconstitution after alpha-beta-depleted transplantation in children. The library targeted TCRbeta and was prepared with unique molecular identifiers. TCRdb called the PCR reads again in MiXCR, with one record for every CDR3 protein. The sample lists a few hundred thousand distinct CDR3 sequences; 25% to 30% were seen once. The sample was PBMCs, taken before TCRalphabeta/CD19-depleted stem cell transplant. These receptors were collected from a boy under two years old with Wiskott-Aldrich syndrome, due to receive a stem cell transplant.

The V and J genes are TRBV12-3 or TRBV12-4 and TRBJ1-5; D gene unclear. The CDR3 loop spans 15 amino acids. V dropped 6 bases and J dropped 7 bases, with 19 bases sitting between them. The CDR3 nucleotides read TGTGCCAGCAGCCCCCGGTCTGATCCTGGACAGCCCCAGCATTTT. It translates to CASSPRSDPGQPQHF.

There are a few counts of this clonotype. The chain links TRBV6-5 to TRBJ1-2, with a weak D call TRBD1 (5 bases). From germline, CDR1 is MNHEY and CDR2 SVGAGI. This CDR3 is built from 16 residues. The V end lost 4 bases, the J end lost 2 bases, and 17 bases lay between the germline ends. The CDR3 sequence: CASSSDHRNLNYGYTF. CDR3 DNA sequence: TGTGCCAGCAGTTCGGATCACAGGAATTTAAACTATGGCTACACCTTC.

This clonotype was seen a few times. The chain recombines TRBV20-1 with TRBJ2-7; maybe TRBD1 (6 bases). Looked up from germline, CDR1 is DFQATT and CDR2 is SNEGSKA (reference sequence). Between the trimmed V and J ends, which lost 1 base and 4 bases, there was a span of 8 bases. The CDR3 is 12 amino acids. The CDR3 bases are TGCAGTGCTAGAGGGGGGCAATACGAGCAGTACTTC. Amino acids: CSARGGQYEQYF.

This clonotype was seen once. J is TRBJ2-3 and V is TRBV28, with D perhaps matching TRBD1 or TRBD2 (5 bases each). Germline CDR1 and CDR2: MDHEN and SYDVKM. CDR3 size: 12 residues. The V and J ends lost 6 bases and 5 bases respectively, with 9 bases between them. CDR3 protein: CASRGVVDTQYF. In nucleotides, the CDR3 is TGTGCCAGCAGGGGGGTCGTAGATACGCAGTATTTT.

The rearrangement uses TRBV12-3 or TRBV12-4 and TRBJ2-1, with 8 bases aligning to TRBD2. CDR3 length: 15 amino acids. J gave up 5 bases and V 4 bases, and 7 bases lay outside the gene matches. Here the CDR3 reads CASSSSGGDHNEQFF. CDR3 in DNA: TGTGCCAGCAGTTCCAGCGGGGGAGATCACAATGAGCAGTTCTTC.

This clonotype occurred a few times. V usage is TRBV10-3 and J usage is TRBJ2-3, with a weak D call TRBD2 (6 bases). Deletions cut 5 bases from V and 4 bases from J, with 19 bases between. Per germline, CDR1 ENHRY and CDR2 SYGVKD. The length of the CDR3 is 16 residues. The chain's CDR3 is CAISTRDSAFPDTQYF. CDR3 DNA sequence: TGTGCCATCAGTACGCGGGACTCCGCTTTCCCAGATACGCAGTATTTT.

The V and J genes are TRBV20-1 and TRBJ2-1, with TRBD2 as a possible D gene (6 bases). The CDR3 is 15 residues long. V was cut by 4 bases and J by 5 bases, with 18 bases left in between. Germline assignment: CDR1 DFQATT and CDR2 SNEGSKA (reference sequence). The CDR3 coding sequence is TGCAGTGCTAAACGACGGAGGAGGGGCAACAATGAGCAGTTCTTC. It specifies CSAKRRRRGNNEQFF.